The 10 T cell receptor beta chains given below trace back to one sample, sequenced in a study of T cell responses to AZD1222 COVID-19 vaccine. TCRdb's table, derived via immunoSEQ multiplex PCR, lists solely in-frame clones and lacks some. The data show 75,000 to 100,000 clones, around 90% seen once. The source was peripheral blood, collected on day 0 of AZD1222 vaccination. These receptors all come from an adult in good health.

V is TRBV3-1 (or the pseudogene TRBV3-2) and J is TRBJ1-3; no definite D call. Germline CDR1 and CDR2: LGHDT and YNNKEL (reference sequence). CDR3 size: 12 residues. V lost 4 bases, J lost 10 bases, and 11 bases lay in between. The CDR3 region has the DNA TGTGCCAGCAGCCTTTTTAAGACGACCATATATTTT. It yields the protein CASSLFKTTIYF.

The genes are TRBV11-2 and TRBJ1-5; unclear D gene. Trimming removed 1 base from V and 1 base from J, with 5 bases in between. CDR1 is SGHAT, CDR2 FQNNGV, per germline. CDR3 length: 14 residues. As DNA, the CDR3 is TGTGCCAGCAGCTTAGTGGGAAGCAATCAGCCCCAGCATTTT. Encoded protein: CASSLVGSNQPQHF.

This clone has a handful of counts. The chain combines TRBV2 with TRBJ1-6; no clear D. Germline V CDR1 and CDR2: SNHLY, FYNNEI. Trimming took off 7 bases at V and 10 bases at J, with 14 bases between the two ends. This CDR3 contains 13 residues. CDR3 bases: TGTGCCAGCACCGGGCTCCCGTCCTCACCCCTCCACTTT. This encodes CASTGLPSSPLHF.

The J gene is TRBJ1-2, the V gene TRBV28, with D tentatively TRBD1 (5 bases). Germline values: CDR1 MDHEN, CDR2 SYDVKM. The germline V and J ends were trimmed by 7 bases and 4 bases, with 19 bases remaining between them. The CDR3 totals 15 residues. DNA of the CDR3: TGTGCCAGCACGACTGCCTTTGGGGGGACCTATGGCTACACCTTC. Translating gives CASTTAFGGTYGYTF.

The rearrangement joins TRBV25-1 to TRBJ2-5; TRBD2 agrees at 9 bases. The germline gives CDR1 MGHDK, CDR2 SYGVNS. The CDR3 loop spans 15 amino acids. V shed 8 bases and J 2 bases; nucleotides not matched to a gene: 9. The CDR3 protein is CASGGAGGDQETQYF. Here the CDR3 DNA reads TGTGCCAGCGGGGGAGCGGGAGGAGATCAAGAGACCCAGTACTTC.

The V gene is TRBV2, the J gene TRBJ1-6; D remains unclear. V was cut by 3 bases and J by 9 bases, with 15 bases left in between. This CDR3 is built from 15 residues. Looked up from germline, CDR1 is SNHLY and CDR2 is FYNNEI. The CDR3, as DNA: TGTGCCAGCAGTGAGGGTCGACATTTAGGTTCACCCCTCCACTTT. It specifies CASSEGRHLGSPLHF.

As DNA, the CDR3 is TGTGCCAGTAGTATCGGAGGAGGGGGTGGCAATCAGCCCCAGCATTTT. Amino acid sequence: CASSIGGGGGNQPQHF. The rearrangement joins TRBV19 to TRBJ1-5; possibly TRBD1 for D (6 bases). Trimming took 3 bases from V and 2 from J, leaving 14 bases between them. The length of the CDR3 is 16 residues. Germline V CDR1 and CDR2: LNHDA, SQIVND (reference sequence).

The chain is built from TRBV15 and TRBJ2-1; D not resolved. The CDR3 loop spans 15 amino acids. Trimming shortened V by 2 bases and J by 0 bases, and 8 bases separated the two germline ends. Germline CDR1 is LNHNV and CDR2 is YYDKDF (reference sequence). In DNA, the CDR3 is TGTGCCACCAGCAGAACGCAGAGCTCCTACAATGAGCAGTTCTTC. As protein: CATSRTQSSYNEQFF.

The chain joins TRBV9 to TRBJ2-5; 12 bases align to TRBD1. The CDR3 is 16 residues long. Germline V gene lookup returns CDR1 SGDLS and CDR2 YYNGEE. V shed 0 bases, J shed 5 bases, and the junction held 5 bases outside the gene matches. As DNA, the CDR3 is TGTGCCAGCAGCGTAGGTGGGACAGGGGGCGAGGAGACCCAGTACTTC. Residues: CASSVGGTGGEETQYF.

This clone appeared a single time. This chain links TRBV4-2 with TRBJ2-1, with 12 bases that match TRBD2. Germline V gene data show CDR1 as LGHNA and CDR2 as YNFKEQ. With 1 base clipped from V and 8 bases from J, the junction kept 9 bases outside the gene matches. The CDR3 spans 17 residues. In DNA form, the CDR3 reads TGTGCCAGCAGCCAAGTTCGTGCTAGCGGGAGGGCCGATGAGCAGTTCTTC. It encodes CASSQVRASGRADEQFF.